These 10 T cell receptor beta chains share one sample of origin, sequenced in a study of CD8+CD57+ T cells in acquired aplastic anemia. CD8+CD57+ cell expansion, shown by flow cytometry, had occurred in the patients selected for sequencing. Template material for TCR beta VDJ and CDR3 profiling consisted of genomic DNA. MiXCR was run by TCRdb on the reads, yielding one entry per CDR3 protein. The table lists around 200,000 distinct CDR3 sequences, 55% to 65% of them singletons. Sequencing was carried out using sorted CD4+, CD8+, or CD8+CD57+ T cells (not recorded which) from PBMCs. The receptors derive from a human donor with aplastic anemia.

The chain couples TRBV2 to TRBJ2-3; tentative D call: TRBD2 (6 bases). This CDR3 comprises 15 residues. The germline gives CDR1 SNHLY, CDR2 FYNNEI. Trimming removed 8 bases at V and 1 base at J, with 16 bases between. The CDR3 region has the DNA TGTGCCAGCTTGATACAGCCGGGGGGCACAGATACGCAGTATTTT. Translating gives CASLIQPGGTDTQYF.

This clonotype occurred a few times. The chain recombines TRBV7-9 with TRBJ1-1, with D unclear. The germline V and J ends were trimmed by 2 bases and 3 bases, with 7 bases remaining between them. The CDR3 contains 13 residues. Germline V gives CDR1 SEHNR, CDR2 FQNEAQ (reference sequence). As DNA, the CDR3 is TGTGCCAGCAGCTTAAACATGGACACTGAAGCTTTCTTT. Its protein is CASSLNMDTEAFF.

The DNA for the CDR3 is TGTGCCAGCAGCCTCTTAGCGGGAGCCACCTACGAGCAGTACTTC. As protein: CASSLLAGATYEQYF. The gene calls are TRBV7-2 and TRBJ2-7, with 9 bases identical to TRBD2. Germline V gene sequence: CDR1 SGHTA, CDR2 FQGNSA. V dropped 5 bases and J dropped 2; count of bases not matched to a gene: 7. The CDR3 covers 15 residues.

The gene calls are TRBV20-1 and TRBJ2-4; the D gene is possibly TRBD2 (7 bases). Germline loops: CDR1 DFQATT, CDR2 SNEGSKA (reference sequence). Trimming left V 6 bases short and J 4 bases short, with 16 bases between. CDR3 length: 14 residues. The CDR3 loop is CSAPVGGVKNIQYF. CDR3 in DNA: TGCAGTGCCCCAGTAGGGGGGGTTAAAAACATTCAGTACTTC.

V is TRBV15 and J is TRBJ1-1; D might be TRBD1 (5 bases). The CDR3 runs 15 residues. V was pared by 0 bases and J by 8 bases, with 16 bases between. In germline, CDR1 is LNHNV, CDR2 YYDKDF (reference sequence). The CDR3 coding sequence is TGTGCCACCAGCAGAGATAGGGGCCAAGGAAAGGAAGCTTTCTTT. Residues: CATSRDRGQGKEAFF. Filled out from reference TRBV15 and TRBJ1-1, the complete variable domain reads DAMVIQNPRYQVTQFGKPVTLSCSQTLNHNVMYWYQQKSSQAPKLLFHYYDKDFNNEADTPDNFQSRRPNTSFCFLDIRSPGLGDTAMYLCATSRDRGQGKEAFFGQGTRLTVV.

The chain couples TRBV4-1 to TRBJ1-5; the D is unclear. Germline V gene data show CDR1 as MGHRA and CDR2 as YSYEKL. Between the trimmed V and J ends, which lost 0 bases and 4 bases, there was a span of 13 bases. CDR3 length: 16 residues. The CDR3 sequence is CASSQDPGLGNQPQHF. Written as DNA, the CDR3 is TGCGCCAGCAGCCAAGATCCGGGGTTGGGTAATCAGCCCCAGCATTTT.

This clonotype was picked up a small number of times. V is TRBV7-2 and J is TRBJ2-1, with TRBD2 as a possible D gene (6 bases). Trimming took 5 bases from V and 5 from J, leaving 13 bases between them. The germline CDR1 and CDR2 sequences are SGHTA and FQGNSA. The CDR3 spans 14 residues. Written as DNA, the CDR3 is TGTGCCAGCAGCCCCCAAGGCGGGGACAATGAGCAGTTCTTC. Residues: CASSPQGGDNEQFF. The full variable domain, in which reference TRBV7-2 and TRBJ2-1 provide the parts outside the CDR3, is GAGVSQSPSNKVTEKGKDVELRCDPISGHTALYWYRQSLGQGLEFLIYFQGNSAPDKSGLPSDRFSAERTGGSVSTLTIQRTQQEDSAVYLCASSPQGGDNEQFFGPGTRLTVL.

In DNA form, the CDR3 reads TGTGCCAGCAGCATATTCGGGGAGACCCAGTACTTC. This codes for CASSIFGETQYF. The chain has TRBV14 and TRBJ2-5; D remains ambiguous. This CDR3 is built from 12 residues. Germline values: CDR1 SGHDN, CDR2 FVKESK. V lost 5 bases, J lost 5 bases, and 9 bases lay in between. Together with reference TRBV14 and TRBJ2-5, the CDR3 gives the full variable domain: EAGVTQFPSHSVIEKGQTVTLRCDPISGHDNLYWYRRVMGKEIKFLLHFVKESKQDESGMPNNRFLAERTGGTYSTLKVQPAELEDSGVYFCASSIFGETQYFGPGTRLLVL.

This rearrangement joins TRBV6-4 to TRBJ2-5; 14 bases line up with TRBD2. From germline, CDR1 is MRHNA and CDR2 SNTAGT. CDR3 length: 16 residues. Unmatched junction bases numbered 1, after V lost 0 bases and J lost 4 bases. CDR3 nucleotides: TGTGCCAGCAGTGACTCGACTAGCGGGGGGGCAGAGACCCAGTACTTC. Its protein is CASSDSTSGGAETQYF.

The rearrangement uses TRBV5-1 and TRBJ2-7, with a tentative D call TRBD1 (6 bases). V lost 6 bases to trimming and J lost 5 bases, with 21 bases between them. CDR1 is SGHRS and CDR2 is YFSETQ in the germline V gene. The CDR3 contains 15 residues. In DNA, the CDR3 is TGCGCCAGCACCGCTGGGGGCGGTAGCTACGACGAGCAGTACTTC. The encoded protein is CASTAGGGSYDEQYF.